This T cell receptor beta chain was recorded in a study of T cells after somatic rescue of genetic block (dated by TCRdb to the early 2020s). Concerning the study at large: The study assessed how robust, over the long term, a T-cell system was when the system had developed through somatic rescue of a genetic block in T-cell development.

The library relied on the immunoSEQ multiplex PCR assay. The immuneACCESS repertoire file appears here via TCRdb, limited to in-frame rearrangements. These files lack a portion of the clones; in checked studies, under half of the deficit traces to unresolved V genes, and the cause of the others is not known. The sample table shows roughly 14,000 clones, and around 70% are seen once. The ten largest make up over 12% of the sample. With regard to this clone: What antigen it recognizes has not been identified. There are no base qualities to consult, and no much larger clone falls within one base.

Germline trimming: 3 bases from V, 2 bases from J; junction bases outside gene matches: 7. CDR1 is given as KGHSH and CDR2 as LQKENI, both from the germline V gene. From cysteine to phenylalanine, the CDR3 is 16 amino acids long. Only CDR3 DNA remains: 48 bases, in frame from the first base. This sequence was found in a boy under 18. The sequence joins TRBV18 to TRBJ1-2; a stretch of 9 junction bases matches TRBD1. Sequenced input: peripheral blood mononuclear cells (PBMCs). The nucleotide sequence is given as TGTGCCAGCTCACCCGTGGCCGGGACAGGGAACTATGGCTACACCTTC. Its protein product is CASSPVAGTGNYGYTF.